This entry concerns a single T cell receptor beta chain. Its target is not known. This record comes from a study of cytomegalovirus exposure and HLA in healthy donors. Broader study findings: Later work associated roughly 15,000 TCR beta sequences with HLA alleles at 0.05 false discovery rate.

Germline V gene lookup returns CDR1 SGHRS and CDR2 YFSETQ. Between the trimmed V and J ends, which lost 2 bases and 3 bases, there was a span of 23 bases. There are 18 residues in the CDR3. PCR used 60 Vbeta primers and 13 Jbeta primers. The protocol was immunoSEQ multiplex PCR, while the TCRdb copy is restricted to in-frame clones and leaves out a portion. The table has under 200,000 clones, roughly three quarters seen once. Source material: PBMCs. The origin of this receptor is a woman aged 35 to 49 in good health and CMV-seropositive. The gene calls are TRBV5-1 and TRBJ1-1, with D possibly matching TRBD1 (5 bases). DNA for the CDR3: TGCGCCAGCAGCTTTGGCCAAAACGTAGGGGCTTTTTACACTGAAGCTTTCTTT. Amino acid sequence: CASSFGQNVGAFYTEAFF.